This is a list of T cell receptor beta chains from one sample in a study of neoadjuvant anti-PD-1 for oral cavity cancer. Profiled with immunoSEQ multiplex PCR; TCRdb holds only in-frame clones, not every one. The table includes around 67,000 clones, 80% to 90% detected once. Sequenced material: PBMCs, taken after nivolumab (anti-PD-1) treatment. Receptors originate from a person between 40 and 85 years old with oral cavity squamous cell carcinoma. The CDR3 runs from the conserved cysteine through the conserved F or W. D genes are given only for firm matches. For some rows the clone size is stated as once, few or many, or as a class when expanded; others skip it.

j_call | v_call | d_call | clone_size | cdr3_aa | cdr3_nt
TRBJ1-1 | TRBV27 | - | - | CASSRGLNTEAFF | TGTGCCAGCAGTCGGGGCCTGAACACTGAAGCTTTCTTT
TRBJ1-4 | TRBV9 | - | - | CASSEGAGSNEKLFF | TGTGCCAGCAGCGAGGGCGCAGGTTCGAATGAAAAACTGTTTTTT
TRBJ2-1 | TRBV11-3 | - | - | CASSPGQSSMVYNEQFF | TGTGCCAGCAGCCCCGGACAGAGCAGTATGGTCTACAATGAGCAGTTCTTC
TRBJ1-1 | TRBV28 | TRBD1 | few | CASSAPTGRATEAFF | TGTGCCAGCAGTGCCCCGACAGGGCGGGCCACTGAAGCTTTCTTT
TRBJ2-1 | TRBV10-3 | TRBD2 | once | CAISEGLAGSSRNEQFF | TGTGCCATCAGTGAAGGACTAGCGGGATCCTCACGGAATGAGCAGTTCTTC
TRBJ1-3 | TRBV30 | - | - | CAWSAGFGNTIYF | TGTGCCTGGAGTGCGGGTTTTGGAAACACCATATATTTT
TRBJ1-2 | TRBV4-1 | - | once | CASSTPILRYQPNGYTF | TGCGCCAGCAGCACCCCCATTCTTAGATACCAACCAAATGGCTACACCTTC
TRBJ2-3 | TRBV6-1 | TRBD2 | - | CATRLAGGDTQYF | TGTGCCACCCGACTAGCGGGTGGAGATACGCAGTATTTT
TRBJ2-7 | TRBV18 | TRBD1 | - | CASSQSGTGPFEQYF | TGTGCCAGCTCCCAATCAGGGACAGGGCCGTTCGAGCAGTACTTC
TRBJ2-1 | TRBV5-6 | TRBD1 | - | CASSLEKGALYNEQFF | TGTGCCAGCAGCTTGGAAAAGGGGGCGTTGTACAATGAGCAGTTCTTC
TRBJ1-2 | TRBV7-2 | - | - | CASSPLRGTIYGYTF | TGTGCCAGCAGCCCCCTGCGAGGGACAATTTATGGCTACACCTTC
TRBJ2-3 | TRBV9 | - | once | CASSAGDGDTQYF | TGTGCCAGCAGCGCGGGGGACGGGGATACGCAGTATTTT
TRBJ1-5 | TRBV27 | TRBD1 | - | CASRGTGGVQPQHF | TGTGCCAGCAGAGGGACAGGGGGAGTTCAGCCCCAGCATTTT
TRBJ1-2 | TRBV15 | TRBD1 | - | CATSRGTARDYGYTF | TGTGCCACCAGCAGGGGGACAGCACGGGACTATGGCTACACCTTC
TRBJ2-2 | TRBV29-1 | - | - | CSGLGQMNTGELFF | TGCAGCGGCCTCGGACAGATGAACACCGGGGAGCTGTTTTTT
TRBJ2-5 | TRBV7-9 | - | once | CASSSVVGTEKETQYF | TGTGCCAGCAGCTCCGTGGTGGGGACGGAGAAAGAGACCCAGTACTTC
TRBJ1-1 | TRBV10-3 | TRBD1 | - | CAAAGTGDTEAFF | TGTGCCGCAGCCGGGACAGGAGACACTGAAGCTTTCTTT
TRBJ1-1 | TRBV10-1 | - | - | CASSESVGEAFF | TGCGCCAGCAGTGAGTCAGTAGGGGAAGCTTTCTTT
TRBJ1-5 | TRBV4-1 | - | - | CASSQGALRGHSNQPQHF | TGCGCCAGCAGCCAAGGGGCCCTCAGAGGGCATAGCAATCAGCCCCAGCATTTT
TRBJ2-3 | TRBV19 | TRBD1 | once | CASSRGQLSTDTQYF | TGTGCCAGTAGTAGGGGACAGTTAAGCACAGATACGCAGTATTTT
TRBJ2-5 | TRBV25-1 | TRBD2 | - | CASSVSGGPQETQYF | TGTGCCAGCAGTGTTAGCGGGGGGCCTCAAGAGACCCAGTACTTC
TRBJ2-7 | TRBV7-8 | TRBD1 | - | CASSRENRGTGGHEQYF | TGTGCCAGCAGCCGAGAAAACAGGGGGACAGGGGGGCACGAGCAGTACTTC
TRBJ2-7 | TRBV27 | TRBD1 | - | CASSEGQGLREQYF | TGTGCCAGCAGTGAGGGACAGGGTTTACGCGAGCAGTACTTC
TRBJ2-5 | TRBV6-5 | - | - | CASGLRGSTQYF | TGTGCCTCCGGGCTGAGGGGCTCGACCCAGTACTTC
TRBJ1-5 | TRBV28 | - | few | CASSLPQHNEKPQHF | TGTGCCAGCAGTTTACCCCAGCACAATGAGAAGCCCCAGCATTTT
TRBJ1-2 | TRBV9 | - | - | CASSVEVASNYGYTF | TGTGCCAGCAGCGTAGAGGTTGCCAGTAACTATGGCTACACCTTC
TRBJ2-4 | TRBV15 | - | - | CATSSLNDPSSVKNIQYF | TGTGCCACCAGCAGCCTGAACGATCCAAGTTCGGTCAAAAACATTCAGTACTTC
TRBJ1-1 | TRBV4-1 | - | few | CASSLERARTEAFF | TGCGCCAGCAGCCTCGAACGCGCTAGGACTGAAGCTTTCTTT
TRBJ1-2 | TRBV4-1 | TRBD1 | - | CASSQGQGYGYTF | TGCGCCAGCAGCCAGGGACAGGGGTATGGCTACACCTTC
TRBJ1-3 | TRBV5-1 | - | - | CASSSTDGGNTIYF | TGCGCCAGCAGCTCGACAGACGGAGGAAACACCATATATTTT
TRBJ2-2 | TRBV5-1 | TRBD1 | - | CASSQGQANTGELFF | TGCGCCAGCAGCCAGGGACAGGCGAACACCGGGGAGCTGTTTTTT
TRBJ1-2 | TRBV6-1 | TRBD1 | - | CASSHRDRDGYTF | TGTGCCAGCAGTCACCGGGACAGGGACGGCTACACCTTC
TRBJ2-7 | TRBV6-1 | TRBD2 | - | CASSEGSGSSYEQYF | TGTGCCAGCAGTGAGGGGAGCGGGAGCTCCTACGAGCAGTACTTC
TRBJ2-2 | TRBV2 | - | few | CASSPNRATGELFF | TGTGCCAGCAGCCCTAACCGGGCTACCGGGGAGCTGTTTTTT
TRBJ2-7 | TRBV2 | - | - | CASSASFSRHYEQYF | TGTGCCAGCAGCGCTAGTTTTTCCCGTCACTACGAGCAGTACTTC
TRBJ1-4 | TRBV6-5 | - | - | CASRPGWANEKLFF | TGTGCCAGCAGACCCGGTTGGGCTAATGAAAAACTGTTTTTT
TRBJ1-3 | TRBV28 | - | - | CASRGDPSGNTIYF | TGTGCCAGCAGGGGAGATCCCTCTGGAAACACCATATATTTT
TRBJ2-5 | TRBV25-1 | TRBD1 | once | CASSRAGGGKETQYF | TGTGCCAGCAGTAGGGCAGGGGGTGGAAAAGAGACCCAGTACTTC
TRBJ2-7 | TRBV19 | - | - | CASSRQESSYEQYF | TGTGCTAGTAGTCGGCAGGAAAGCTCCTACGAGCAGTACTTC
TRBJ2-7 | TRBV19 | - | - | CASSHPIQGAEQYF | TGTGCCAGTAGCCACCCCATACAGGGAGCCGAGCAGTACTTC
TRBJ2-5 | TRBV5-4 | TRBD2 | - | CASSWGGGPETQYF | TGTGCCAGCAGCTGGGGCGGGGGGCCGGAGACCCAGTACTTC
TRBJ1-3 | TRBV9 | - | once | CASSVGSSGNTIYF | TGTGCCAGCAGCGTAGGCAGCTCTGGAAACACCATATATTTT
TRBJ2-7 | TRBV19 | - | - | CASSEGPIYEQYF | TGTGCCAGTAGTGAGGGACCTATCTACGAGCAGTACTTC
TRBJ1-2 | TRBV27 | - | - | CASSLISGRNNYGYTF | TGTGCCAGCAGTTTAATTTCCGGACGAAATAACTATGGCTACACCTTC
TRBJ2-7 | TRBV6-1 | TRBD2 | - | CASSDGGGGTIDDF | TGTGCCAGCAGTGACGGGGGGGGCGGGACGATAGACGACTTC
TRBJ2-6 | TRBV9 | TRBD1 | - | CASSVGQGASAGANVLTF | TGTGCCAGCAGCGTGGGACAGGGGGCTTCAGCTGGGGCCAACGTCCTGACTTTC
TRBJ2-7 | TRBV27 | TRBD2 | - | CASSRMSGGVAGIYEQYF | TGTGCCAGCAGCCGCATGAGCGGGGGCGTGGCGGGAATCTACGAGCAGTACTTC
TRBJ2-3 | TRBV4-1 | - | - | CASSQGRTGTDTQYF | TGCGCCAGCAGCCAAGGGAGAACAGGGACAGATACGCAGTATTTT
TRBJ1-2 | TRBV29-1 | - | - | CSVGYYTF | TGCAGCGTCGGGTACTACACCTTC
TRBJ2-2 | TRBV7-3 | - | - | CASSLRAGELFF | TGTGCCAGCAGCTTAAGGGCCGGGGAGCTGTTTTTT
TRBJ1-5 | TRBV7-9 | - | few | CASSLGSWSGRAFNQPQHF | TGTGCCAGCAGCTTGGGGTCGTGGTCGGGGAGAGCCTTCAATCAGCCCCAGCATTTT
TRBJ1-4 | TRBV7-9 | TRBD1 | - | CASSSDRTNEKLFF | TGTGCCAGCAGTTCGGACAGGACTAATGAAAAACTGTTTTTT
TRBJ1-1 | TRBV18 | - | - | CASSPPGVQNTEAFF | TGTGCCAGCTCACCACCTGGGGTACAGAACACTGAAGCTTTCTTT
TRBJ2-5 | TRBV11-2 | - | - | CASSLDRETQYF | TGTGCCAGCAGCTTAGACCGGGAGACCCAGTACTTC
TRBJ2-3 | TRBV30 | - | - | CAWLNRATYTDTQYF | TGTGCCTGGCTTAACAGGGCGACCTACACAGATACGCAGTATTTT